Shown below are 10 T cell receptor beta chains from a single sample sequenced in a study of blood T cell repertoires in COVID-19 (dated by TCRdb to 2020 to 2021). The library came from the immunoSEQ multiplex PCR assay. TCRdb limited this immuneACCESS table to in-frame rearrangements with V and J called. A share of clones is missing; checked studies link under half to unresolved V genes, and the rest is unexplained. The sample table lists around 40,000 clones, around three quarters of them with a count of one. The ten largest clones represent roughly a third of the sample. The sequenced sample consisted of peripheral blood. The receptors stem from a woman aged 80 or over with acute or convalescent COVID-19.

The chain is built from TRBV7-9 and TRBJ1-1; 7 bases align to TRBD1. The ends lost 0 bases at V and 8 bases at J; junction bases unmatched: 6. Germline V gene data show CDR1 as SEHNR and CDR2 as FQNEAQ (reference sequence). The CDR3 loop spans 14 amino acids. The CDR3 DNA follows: TGTGCCAGCAGCTTAGCAAGCGGACAGGCAGAAGCTTTCTTT. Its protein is CASSLASGQAEAFF. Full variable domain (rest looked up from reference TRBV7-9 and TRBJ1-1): DTGVSQNPRHKITKRGQNVTFRCDPISEHNRLYWYRQTLGQGPEFLTYFQNEAQLEKSRLLSDRFSAERPKGSFSTLEIQRTEQGDSAMYLCASSLASGQAEAFFGQGTRLTVV.

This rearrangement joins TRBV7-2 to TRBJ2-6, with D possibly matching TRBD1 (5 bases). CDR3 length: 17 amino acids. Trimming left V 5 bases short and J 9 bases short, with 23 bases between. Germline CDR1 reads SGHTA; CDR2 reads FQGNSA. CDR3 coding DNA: TGTGCCAGCAGCCCCTCCAGGGTGTCCTCGACGAACAACGTCCTGACTTTC. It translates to CASSPSRVSSTNNVLTF.

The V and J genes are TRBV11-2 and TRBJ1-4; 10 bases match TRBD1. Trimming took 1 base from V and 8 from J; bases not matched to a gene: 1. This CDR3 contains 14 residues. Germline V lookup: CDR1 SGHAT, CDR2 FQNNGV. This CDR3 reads CASSLGQGAEKLFF. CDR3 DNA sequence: TGTGCCAGCAGCTTAGGACAGGGGGCGGAAAAACTGTTTTTT.

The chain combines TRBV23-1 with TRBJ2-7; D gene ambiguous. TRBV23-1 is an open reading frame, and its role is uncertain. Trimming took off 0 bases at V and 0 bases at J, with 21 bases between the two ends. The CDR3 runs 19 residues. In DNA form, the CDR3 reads TGCGCCAGCAGTCAATCGATAAAGTGGTATAGAACGGTCTCCTACGAGCAGTACTTC. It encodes CASSQSIKWYRTVSYEQYF.

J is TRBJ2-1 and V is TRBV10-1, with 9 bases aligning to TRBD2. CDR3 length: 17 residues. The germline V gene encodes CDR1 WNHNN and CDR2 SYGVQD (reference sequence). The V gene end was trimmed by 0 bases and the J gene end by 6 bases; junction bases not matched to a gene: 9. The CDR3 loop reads CASSESQRAGGPNEQFF. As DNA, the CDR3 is TGCGCCAGCAGTGAGTCCCAACGGGCGGGAGGGCCCAATGAGCAGTTCTTC.

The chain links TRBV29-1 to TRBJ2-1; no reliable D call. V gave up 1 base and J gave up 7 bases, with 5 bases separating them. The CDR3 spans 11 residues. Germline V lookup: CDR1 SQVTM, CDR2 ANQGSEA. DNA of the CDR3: TGCAGCGTTGAAGCCAGGAATGAGCAGTTCTTC. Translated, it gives CSVEARNEQFF.

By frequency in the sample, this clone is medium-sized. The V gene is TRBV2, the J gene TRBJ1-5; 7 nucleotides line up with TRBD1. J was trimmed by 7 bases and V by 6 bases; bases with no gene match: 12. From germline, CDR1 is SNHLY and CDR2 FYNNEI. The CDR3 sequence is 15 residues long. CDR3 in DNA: TGTGCCAGCAGGGCCTTAAGGGGGCAGAGGCAGCCCCAGCATTTT. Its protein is CASRALRGQRQPQHF.

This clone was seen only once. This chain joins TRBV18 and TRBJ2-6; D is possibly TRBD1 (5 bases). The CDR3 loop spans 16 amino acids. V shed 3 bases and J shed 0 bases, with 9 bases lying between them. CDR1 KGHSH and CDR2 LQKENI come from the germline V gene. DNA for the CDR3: TGTGCCAGCTCACCGCTCGACAGCTCTGGGGCCAACGTCCTGACTTTC. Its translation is CASSPLDSSGANVLTF. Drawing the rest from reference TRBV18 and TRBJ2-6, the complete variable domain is NAGVMQNPRHLVRRRGQEARLRCSPMKGHSHVYWYRQLPEEGLKFMVYLQKENIIDESGMPKERFSAEFPKEGPSILRIQQVVRGDSAAYFCASSPLDSSGANVLTFGAGSRLTVL.

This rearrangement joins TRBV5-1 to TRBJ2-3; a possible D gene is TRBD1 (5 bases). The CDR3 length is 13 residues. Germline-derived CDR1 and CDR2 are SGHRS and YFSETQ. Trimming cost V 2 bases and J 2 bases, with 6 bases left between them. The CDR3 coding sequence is TGCGCCAGCAGCTTACAGGACACAGATACGCAGTATTTT. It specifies CASSLQDTDTQYF.

CDR3 DNA sequence: TGTGCCAGCAGCCAAGCGACAGGGGGGGGAGGCTATGGCTACACCTTC. Encoded protein: CASSQATGGGGYGYTF. V is TRBV3-1 (or the pseudogene TRBV3-2) and J is TRBJ1-2; the match to TRBD1 covers 9 bases. With V trimmed by 1 base and J by 4 bases, 7 bases remained unmatched. CDR3 length: 16 residues. Germline CDR1 is LGHDT and CDR2 is YNNKEL (reference sequence).